A single sample gave rise to the 30 T cell receptor beta chains below, sequenced in a study of T cell clonotyping in hematopoietic cell transplantation. Profiled with immunoSEQ multiplex PCR; TCRdb holds only in-frame clones, not every one. The table has about 29,000 clones, around nine tenths seen once; the top ten hold roughly 10%. The material was PBMCs, obtained 100 days after allogeneic stem cell transplant. Receptors originate from a female patient between 50 and 60 years old who had an allogeneic stem cell transplant from a related donor, so the T cells may come from the graft donor. Some clones in this sample may be carry-over from other donors' samples.

This clone was seen just once. V is TRBV19 and J is TRBJ2-2, with 7 nucleotides matching TRBD1. CDR1 is LNHDA and CDR2 is SQIVND in the germline V gene (reference sequence). The CDR3 has 17 amino acids. The J segment lost 6 bases and the V segment lost 3 bases, leaving 13 bases of the junction unmatched. This chain's CDR3 is CASSIASYRGIAGELFF. The CDR3 DNA is TGTGCCAGTAGTATTGCGTCGTACAGGGGAATTGCCGGGGAGCTGTTTTTT.

The chain recombines TRBV5-8 with TRBJ1-2; no clear D. The V gene's germline CDR1 is SGHTS and CDR2 YDEGEE. The CDR3 length is 10 residues. Trimming stripped 0 bases from V and 8 bases from J, with 2 bases between. The CDR3 DNA is TGTGCCAGCAGCTTGGCCGGCTACACCTTC. Protein sequence: CASSLAGYTF. Combining the CDR3 with reference TRBV5-8 and TRBJ1-2 gives the whole variable domain EAGVTQSPTHLIKTRGQQATLRCSPISGHTSVYWYQQALGLGLQFLLWYDEGEERNRGNFPPRFSGRQFPNYSSELNVNALELEDSALYLCASSLAGYTFGSGTRLTVV.

The chain couples TRBV5-1 to TRBJ2-7; D gene ambiguous. V shed 1 base and J shed 2 bases, with 10 bases lying between them. The CDR3 spans 14 residues. Germline loops: CDR1 SGHRS, CDR2 YFSETQ. The CDR3 DNA follows: TGCGCCAGCAGCTTGTACAGCCAAGCCTACGAGCAGTACTTC. Translated, it gives CASSLYSQAYEQYF.

V gene TRBV9 combines with J gene TRBJ1-5, with D tentatively TRBD1 (6 bases). Per germline, CDR1 SGDLS and CDR2 YYNGEE. V was shortened by 0 bases and J by 7 bases, with 11 bases between the two germline ends. The CDR3 extends over 14 amino acids. DNA of the CDR3: TGTGCCAGCAGCGTAGGGCCAGGGGAACAGCCCCAGCATTTT. This sequence encodes CASSVGPGEQPQHF. Full variable domain (rest looked up from reference TRBV9 and TRBJ1-5): DSGVTQTPKHLITATGQRVTLRCSPRSGDLSVYWYQQSLDQGLQFLIQYYNGEERAKGNILERFSAQQFPDLHSELNLSSLELGDSALYFCASSVGPGEQPQHFGDGTRLSIL.

This chain joins TRBV11-1 and TRBJ2-3; D may match TRBD1 or TRBD2 (5 bases each). Germline loops: CDR1 SGHAT, CDR2 FQDESV (reference sequence). The CDR3 sequence is 15 residues long. Trimming took off 3 bases at V and 3 bases at J, with 13 bases between the two ends. For the CDR3, the DNA is TGTGCCAGCAGCTTCCGGGGCCTTGGAACAGATACGCAGTATTTT. Its translation: CASSFRGLGTDTQYF.

This clone was detected a few times. The rearrangement links TRBV6-1 to TRBJ1-2, with D possibly TRBD1 on 5 matching bases. V lost 3 bases to trimming and J lost 8 bases, with 13 bases between them. The CDR3 runs 13 residues. In germline, CDR1 is MNHNS, CDR2 SASEGT. In DNA, the CDR3 is TGTGCCAGCAGTGATGGGGGGTGGGGCGGCTACACCTTC. Translated: CASSDGGWGGYTF.

The chain couples TRBV5-4 to TRBJ1-2, with TRBD1 matching 9 bases. Germline CDR1 is SGHNT and CDR2 is YYREEE (reference sequence). The CDR3 is made up of 17 amino acids. Trimming cost V 3 bases and J 3 bases; bases outside gene matches: 12. The CDR3 region has the DNA TGTGCCAGCAGCTGGGACAGGGATGTATACCAGGACTATGGCTACACCTTC. Translated: CASSWDRDVYQDYGYTF. Variable domain in full (rest from reference TRBV5-4 and TRBJ1-2): ETGVTQSPTHLIKTRGQQVTLRCSSQSGHNTVSWYQQALGQGPQFIFQYYREEENGRGNFPPRFSGLQFPNYSSELNVNALELDDSALYLCASSWDRDVYQDYGYTFGSGTRLTVV.

V gene TRBV5-5 combines with J gene TRBJ2-1, with a weak D call TRBD1 (5 bases). This CDR3 has 15 amino acids. Trimming cost V 4 bases and J 3 bases, with 14 bases left between them. Per germline, CDR1 SGHKS and CDR2 YYEKEE (reference sequence). The CDR3 nucleotides are TGTGCCAGCAGCGAAATCGGACAAGACTACAATGAGCAGTTCTTC. It is translated as CASSEIGQDYNEQFF.

The V gene is TRBV11-2, the J gene TRBJ2-5; TRBD1 aligns across 8 bases. The CDR3 runs to 14 residues. V dropped 0 bases and J dropped 4; count of bases not matched to a gene: 1. CDR1 is SGHAT and CDR2 is FQNNGV in the germline V gene. The CDR3 here is CASSLDRGRETQYF. Here the CDR3 DNA reads TGTGCCAGCAGCTTAGACAGGGGGCGAGAGACCCAGTACTTC.

The chain couples TRBV11-2 to TRBJ1-2, with TRBD1 matching 9 bases. Germline trimming cut 1 base from V and 6 bases from J; bases unmatched to any gene: 9. Germline assignment: CDR1 SGHAT and CDR2 FQNNGV. The CDR3 has 16 amino acids. Here the CDR3 reads CASSLGQGVALDGYTF. DNA for the CDR3: TGTGCCAGCAGCTTAGGACAGGGGGTAGCTTTGGATGGCTACACCTTC.

The chain combines TRBV10-3 with TRBJ1-3; D not resolved. V lost 4 bases and J lost 6, with 10 bases in between. The CDR3 contains 13 residues. Germline V gene data show CDR1 as ENHRY and CDR2 as SYGVKD. For the CDR3, the DNA is TGTGCCATCAGTGGGGGAAGCGAAAACACCATATATTTT. It translates to CAISGGSENTIYF.

This clone occurred once. V usage is TRBV5-8 and J usage is TRBJ1-1; D is uncertain. With 2 bases removed from V and 2 bases from J, the gap between germline ends came to 22 bases. The CDR3 is made up of 18 amino acids. The germline V gene encodes CDR1 SGHTS and CDR2 YDEGEE. The CDR3 reads CASSLGISSLLVNTEAFF. CDR3 DNA sequence: TGTGCCAGCAGCTTAGGGATAAGTTCACTCCTCGTCAACACTGAAGCTTTCTTT. The full variable domain, in which reference TRBV5-8 and TRBJ1-1 provide the parts outside the CDR3, is EAGVTQSPTHLIKTRGQQATLRCSPISGHTSVYWYQQALGLGLQFLLWYDEGEERNRGNFPPRFSGRQFPNYSSELNVNALELEDSALYLCASSLGISSLLVNTEAFFGQGTRLTVV.

J is TRBJ1-6 and V is TRBV5-1; tentative D call: TRBD1 (5 bases). CDR1 SGHRS and CDR2 YFSETQ come from the germline V gene. The V end lost 6 bases, the J end lost 7 bases, and 14 bases lay between the germline ends. The CDR3 is 14 residues long. The CDR3 nucleotides read TGCGCCAGCACCGACTGGACAATGAATTCACCCCTCCACTTT. Encoded protein: CASTDWTMNSPLHF.

The V gene is TRBV19, the J gene TRBJ1-6, with D tentatively TRBD1 (6 bases). In germline, CDR1 is LNHDA, CDR2 SQIVND (reference sequence). The CDR3 sequence is 16 residues long. The V end lost 3 bases, the J end lost 5 bases, and 14 bases lay between the germline ends. Here the CDR3 reads CASSIWTAWDNSPLHF. In DNA form, the CDR3 reads TGTGCCAGTAGTATCTGGACAGCCTGGGATAATTCACCCCTCCACTTT. The full variable domain, completed using reference TRBV19 and TRBJ1-6, is DGGITQSPKYLFRKEGQNVTLSCEQNLNHDAMYWYRQDPGQGLRLIYYSQIVNDFQKGDIAEGYSVSREKKESFPLTVTSAQKNPTAFYLCASSIWTAWDNSPLHFGNGTRLTVT.

The chain has TRBV5-1 and TRBJ2-2; D gene uncertain. Germline CDR1 is SGHRS and CDR2 is YFSETQ. The CDR3 has 14 residues. Trimming removed 0 bases at V and 5 bases at J, with 8 bases between. DNA of the CDR3: TGCGCCAGCAGCTTGGGTTATAGGACCGGGGAGCTGTTTTTT. Its protein is CASSLGYRTGELFF.

J is TRBJ1-2 and V is TRBV30, with D perhaps matching TRBD1 (5 bases). Between the trimmed V and J ends, which lost 1 base and 7 bases, there was a span of 10 bases. The CDR3 runs 12 residues. The germline V gene has CDR1 GTSNPN and CDR2 SVGIG (reference sequence). As DNA, the CDR3 is TGTGCCTGGAGTGGGCTCAGGGCTGGCTACACCTTC. Its protein is CAWSGLRAGYTF.

The sample holds one count of this clone. The chain is built from TRBV7-9 and TRBJ2-7; possibly TRBD1 for D (6 bases). The CDR3 runs to 12 residues. V lost 5 bases to trimming and J lost 4 bases, with 9 bases between them. Looked up from germline, CDR1 is SEHNR and CDR2 is FQNEAQ (reference sequence). CDR3 bases: TGTGCCAGCAGCCAGACAGGTTACGAGCAGTACTTC. Protein: CASSQTGYEQYF.

CDR3 coding DNA: TGTGCCTGGAGCGGGACTGCTAAAACTCGAAAACTGTTTTTT. Translation gives CAWSGTAKTRKLFF. The chain couples TRBV30 to TRBJ1-4; D is possibly TRBD1 (5 bases). V was clipped by 3 bases and J by 10 bases, with 18 bases between them. From germline, CDR1 is GTSNPN and CDR2 SVGIG (reference sequence). This CDR3 has 14 amino acids.

This chain connects TRBV7-3 to TRBJ2-1; D tentatively reads TRBD1 or TRBD2 (5 bases each). Germline CDR1 reads SGHTA; CDR2 reads FQGTGA. Trimming pared 5 bases from V and 0 bases from J, leaving 11 bases between. CDR3 length equals 15 residues. This CDR3 is CASSPTGTSYNEQFF. The DNA for the CDR3 is TGTGCCAGCAGCCCCACCGGGACCTCCTACAATGAGCAGTTCTTC.

The count of this clone is one. This chain joins TRBV11-2 and TRBJ1-6, with 7 positions matching TRBD1. CDR3 size: 14 residues. Per germline, CDR1 SGHAT and CDR2 FQNNGV. V lost 4 bases and J lost 7; bases outside the gene matches: 4. The CDR3 spells CASSSGTENSPLHF. The CDR3 DNA is TGTGCCAGCAGCTCCGGGACAGAAAATTCACCCCTCCACTTT.

The V call is TRBV7-9, the J call TRBJ2-1; D gene unclear. Per germline, CDR1 SEHNR and CDR2 FQNEAQ (reference sequence). The CDR3 spans 17 residues. The V end was cut by 2 bases, the J end by 3 bases, with 17 bases between. DNA of the CDR3: TGTGCCAGCAGCTTATTGTTCCCCAACGGGCTCTACAATGAGCAGTTCTTC. This encodes CASSLLFPNGLYNEQFF.

The gene calls are TRBV6-1 and TRBJ1-1, with D unresolved. CDR3 length equals 14 residues. V gave up 8 bases and J gave up 1 base, with 14 bases separating them. Germline V lookup: CDR1 MNHNS, CDR2 SASEGT. CDR3 in amino acids: CASETEGSNTEAFF. DNA of the CDR3: TGTGCCAGCGAAACGGAGGGTTCGAACACTGAAGCTTTCTTT.

This clone is deemed large. The chain has TRBV18 and TRBJ1-1, with D perhaps TRBD1 (5 bases). Per germline, CDR1 KGHSH and CDR2 LQKENI. The V end was cut by 5 bases, the J end by 6 bases, with 19 bases between. The CDR3 loop spans 15 amino acids. CDR3 DNA sequence: TGTGCCAGCTCAGGCGGGACGGCCCGAATGGCTGAAGCTTTCTTT. Its translation is CASSGGTARMAEAFF.

The rearrangement joins TRBV2 to TRBJ1-2; perhaps TRBD1 as D (5 bases). Germline values: CDR1 SNHLY, CDR2 FYNNEI. This CDR3 has 16 amino acids. V lost 6 bases to trimming and J lost 3 bases, with 20 bases between them. The CDR3, as DNA: TGTGCCAGCAGCAGACAGACCGCGAACCCCTACTATGGCTACACCTTC. Protein sequence: CASSRQTANPYYGYTF.

The gene calls are TRBV5-6 and TRBJ1-6; no clear D. The germline V gene has CDR1 SGHDT and CDR2 YYEEEE. Trimming stripped 1 base from V and 0 bases from J, with 8 bases between. The CDR3 is 16 amino acids. CDR3 protein: CASSLMGSSYNSPLHF. The CDR3 nucleotides read TGTGCCAGCAGCTTGATGGGGAGCTCCTATAATTCACCCCTCCACTTT.

The rearrangement uses TRBV4-2 and TRBJ2-7; D is undetermined. Per germline, CDR1 LGHNA and CDR2 YNFKEQ. This CDR3 has 14 residues. Trimming cost V 4 bases and J 0 bases, with 10 bases left between them. In DNA form, the CDR3 reads TGTGCCAGCAGCCGATACGGCCTCTCCTACGAGCAGTACTTC. Its protein is CASSRYGLSYEQYF.

Notes on this clone: A junction boundary mismatches the germline segment, possibly from a read error. The chain is built from TRBV11-2 and TRBJ2-1; 8 positions match TRBD1. The CDR3 sequence is 17 residues long. Per the germline V gene, CDR1 is SGHAT and CDR2 is FQNNGV. The CDR3 coding sequence is TGCGCCAGCAGCCAAGTACAGGGGGTCCTATCCTACAATGAGCAGTTCTTC. Protein product: CASSQVQGVLSYNEQFF.

The chain links TRBV6-1 to TRBJ2-7; perhaps TRBD1 as D (6 bases). The CDR3 length is 13 residues. V was trimmed by 7 bases and J by 2 bases, leaving 12 bases between them. In germline, CDR1 is MNHNS, CDR2 SASEGT. CDR3 amino acids: CASKQGLTYEQYF. The CDR3 DNA reads as TGTGCCAGCAAACAGGGTCTCACCTACGAGCAGTACTTC.

The gene calls are TRBV6-5 and TRBJ1-4, with a weak D call TRBD1 (5 bases). Trimming cost V 2 bases and J 8 bases, with 12 bases left between them. This CDR3 is 14 amino acids long. Germline lookup yields CDR1 MNHEY and CDR2 SVGAGI. In DNA, the CDR3 is TGTGCCAGCAGTTACACCCAAGGGGAAGAAAAACTGTTTTTT. Its protein is CASSYTQGEEKLFF.

The rearrangement links TRBV6-5 to TRBJ1-6; D is ambiguous. The CDR3 is made up of 13 amino acids. The V and J ends lost 8 bases and 5 bases respectively, with 10 bases between them. The germline gives CDR1 MNHEY, CDR2 SVGAGI. CDR3 coding DNA: TGTGCCAGCCGGACGGTAGATAATTCACCCCTCCACTTT. Its protein is CASRTVDNSPLHF.